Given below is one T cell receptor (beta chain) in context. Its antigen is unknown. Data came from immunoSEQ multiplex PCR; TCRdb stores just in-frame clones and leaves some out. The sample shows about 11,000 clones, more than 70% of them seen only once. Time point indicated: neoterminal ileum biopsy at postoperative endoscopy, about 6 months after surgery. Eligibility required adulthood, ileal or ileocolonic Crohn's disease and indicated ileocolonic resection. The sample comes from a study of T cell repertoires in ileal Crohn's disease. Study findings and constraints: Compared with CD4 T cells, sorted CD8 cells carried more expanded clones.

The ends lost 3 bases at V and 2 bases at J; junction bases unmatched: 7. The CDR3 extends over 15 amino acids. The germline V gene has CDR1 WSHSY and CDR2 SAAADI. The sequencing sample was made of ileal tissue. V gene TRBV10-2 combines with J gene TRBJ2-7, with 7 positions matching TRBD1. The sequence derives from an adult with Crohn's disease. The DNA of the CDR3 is TGCGCCAGCAGTGATATTAGCCAGGGGGCCTACGAGCAGTACTTC. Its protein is CASSDISQGAYEQYF.